This TCR beta chain comes out of a study of blood T cells in healthy people across ages. Findings and caveats of the study: The recorded TCR beta diversity per million T cells decreased in a roughly linear manner with age.

The CDR3 sequence is 15 residues long. Germline V gives CDR1 DFQATT, CDR2 SNEGSKA (reference sequence). For the second PCR, which ran for about 7 to 11 cycles, a sample-barcoded 5' primer and a J-beta primer mix were used. TCRdb re-called the 5' RACE reads with MiXCR, one entry per CDR3 protein. The sample has about 970,000 distinct CDR3 sequences; just over 50% are singletons. Donors gave about 9.3 milliliters of peripheral blood apiece. With respect to this clonotype: No antigen is known for it.

The chain carries TRBV20-1 and TRBJ2-4, with 9 bases that match TRBD1. The DNA end favors TRBJ2-7, so the J call may be wrong. The receptor comes from a woman between 55 and 75 years old in good health. The sequencing input was blood. The CDR3 DNA is TGCAGTGCTAGAGATCGGGGGACAGGGTCCTACGAGCAGTACTTC. Its translation: CSARDRGTGSYEQYF.